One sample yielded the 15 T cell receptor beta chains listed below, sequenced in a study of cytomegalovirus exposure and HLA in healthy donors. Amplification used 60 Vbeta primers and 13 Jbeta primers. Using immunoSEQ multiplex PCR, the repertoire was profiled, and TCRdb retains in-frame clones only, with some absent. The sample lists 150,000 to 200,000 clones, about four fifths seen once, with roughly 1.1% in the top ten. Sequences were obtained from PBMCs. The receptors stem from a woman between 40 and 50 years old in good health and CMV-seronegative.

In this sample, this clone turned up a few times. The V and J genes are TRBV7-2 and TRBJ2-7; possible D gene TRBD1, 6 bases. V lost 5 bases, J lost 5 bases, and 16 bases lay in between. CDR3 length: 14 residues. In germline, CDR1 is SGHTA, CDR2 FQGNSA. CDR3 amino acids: CASSPTWTDNEQYF. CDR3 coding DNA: TGTGCCAGCAGCCCAACCTGGACAGATAACGAGCAGTACTTC.

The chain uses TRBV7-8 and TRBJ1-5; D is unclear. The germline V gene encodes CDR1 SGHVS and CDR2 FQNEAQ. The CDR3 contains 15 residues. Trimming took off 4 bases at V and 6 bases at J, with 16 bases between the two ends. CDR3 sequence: CASSSGAVLGQPQHF. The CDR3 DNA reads TGTGCCAGCAGCTCTGGTGCGGTTCTCGGTCAGCCCCAGCATTTT. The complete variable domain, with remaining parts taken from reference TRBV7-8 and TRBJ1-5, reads GAGVSQSPRYKVAKRGQDVALRCDPISGHVSLFWYQQALGQGPEFLTYFQNEAQLDKSGLPSDRFFAERPEGSVSTLKIQRTQQEDSAVYLCASSSGAVLGQPQHFGDGTRLSIL.

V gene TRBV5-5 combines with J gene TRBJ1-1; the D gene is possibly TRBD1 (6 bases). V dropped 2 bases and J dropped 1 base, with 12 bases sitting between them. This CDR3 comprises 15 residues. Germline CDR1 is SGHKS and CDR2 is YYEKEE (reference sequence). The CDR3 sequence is CASSFDVRGNTEAFF. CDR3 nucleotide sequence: TGTGCCAGCAGCTTTGACGTCAGGGGGAACACTGAAGCTTTCTTT.

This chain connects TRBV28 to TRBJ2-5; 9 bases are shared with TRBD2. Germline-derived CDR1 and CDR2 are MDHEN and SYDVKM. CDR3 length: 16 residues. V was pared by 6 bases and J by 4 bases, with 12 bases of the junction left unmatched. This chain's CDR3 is CASRGSGAGGGETQYF. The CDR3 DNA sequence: TGTGCCAGCAGGGGGTCGGGAGCGGGAGGCGGAGAGACCCAGTACTTC.

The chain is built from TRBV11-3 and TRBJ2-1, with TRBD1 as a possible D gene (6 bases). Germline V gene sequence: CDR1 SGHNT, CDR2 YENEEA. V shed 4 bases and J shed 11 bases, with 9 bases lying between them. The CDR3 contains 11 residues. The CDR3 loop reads CASSWGQKQFF. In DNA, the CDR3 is TGTGCCAGCAGCTGGGGACAAAAGCAGTTCTTC.

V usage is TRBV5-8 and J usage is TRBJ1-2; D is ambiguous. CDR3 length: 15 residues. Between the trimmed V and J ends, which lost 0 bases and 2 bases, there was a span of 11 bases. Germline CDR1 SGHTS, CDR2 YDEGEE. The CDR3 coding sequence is TGTGCCAGCAGCTTGGGCGCCACCCGAAACTATGGCTACACCTTC. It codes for CASSLGATRNYGYTF.

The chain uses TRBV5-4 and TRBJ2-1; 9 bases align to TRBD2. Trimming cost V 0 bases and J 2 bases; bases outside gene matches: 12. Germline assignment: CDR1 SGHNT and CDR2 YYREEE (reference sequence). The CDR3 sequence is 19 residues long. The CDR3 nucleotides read TGTGCCAGCAGCTTGGGGGGTGGCGGGAGGGCCGTAGCCTACAATGAGCAGTTCTTC. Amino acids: CASSLGGGGRAVAYNEQFF.

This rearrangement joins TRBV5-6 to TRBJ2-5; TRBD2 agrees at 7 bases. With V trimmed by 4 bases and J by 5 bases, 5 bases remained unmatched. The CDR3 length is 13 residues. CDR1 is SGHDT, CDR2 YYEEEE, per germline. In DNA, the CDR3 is TGTGCCAGCAGCCCCGTGCGGGGGGAGACCCAGTACTTC. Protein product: CASSPVRGETQYF.

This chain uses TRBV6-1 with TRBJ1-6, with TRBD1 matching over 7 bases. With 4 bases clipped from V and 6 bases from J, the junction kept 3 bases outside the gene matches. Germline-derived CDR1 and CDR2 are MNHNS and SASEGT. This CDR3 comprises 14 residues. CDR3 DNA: TGTGCCAGCAGTGGGGACAGTTCTAATTCACCCCTCCACTTT. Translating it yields CASSGDSSNSPLHF.

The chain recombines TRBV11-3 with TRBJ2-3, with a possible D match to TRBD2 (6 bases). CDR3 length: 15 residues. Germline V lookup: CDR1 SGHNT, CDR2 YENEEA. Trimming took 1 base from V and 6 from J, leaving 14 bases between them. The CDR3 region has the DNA TGTGCCAGCAGCTTAGCTCTAGCGCCCGGGGATACGCAGTATTTT. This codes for CASSLALAPGDTQYF.

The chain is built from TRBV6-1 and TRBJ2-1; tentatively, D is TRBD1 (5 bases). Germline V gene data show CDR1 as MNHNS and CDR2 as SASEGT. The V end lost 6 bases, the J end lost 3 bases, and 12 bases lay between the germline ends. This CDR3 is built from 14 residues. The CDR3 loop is CASSPDSRYNEQFF. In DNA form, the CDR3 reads TGTGCCAGCAGCCCCGACAGTCGCTACAATGAGCAGTTCTTC.

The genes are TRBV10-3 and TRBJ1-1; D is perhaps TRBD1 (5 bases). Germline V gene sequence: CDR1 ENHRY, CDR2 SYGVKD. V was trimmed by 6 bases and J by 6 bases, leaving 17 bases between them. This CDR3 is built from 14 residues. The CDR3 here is CAISRDLQGSEAFF. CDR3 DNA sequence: TGTGCCATCAGCCGAGACCTCCAGGGTTCTGAAGCTTTCTTT.

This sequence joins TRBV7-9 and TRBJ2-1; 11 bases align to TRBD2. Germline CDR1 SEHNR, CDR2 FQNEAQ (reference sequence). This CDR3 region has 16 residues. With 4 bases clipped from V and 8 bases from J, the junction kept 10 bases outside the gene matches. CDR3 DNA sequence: TGTGCCAGCAGCTCTAGACTAGCGGGATCCCACGATGAGCAGTTCTTC. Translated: CASSSRLAGSHDEQFF.

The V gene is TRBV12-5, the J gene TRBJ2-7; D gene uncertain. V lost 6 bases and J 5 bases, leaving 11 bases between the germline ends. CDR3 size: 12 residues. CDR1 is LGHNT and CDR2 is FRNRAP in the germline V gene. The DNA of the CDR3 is TGTGCTAGTGGCCCCCACGAGAACGAGCAGTACTTC. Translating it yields CASGPHENEQYF.

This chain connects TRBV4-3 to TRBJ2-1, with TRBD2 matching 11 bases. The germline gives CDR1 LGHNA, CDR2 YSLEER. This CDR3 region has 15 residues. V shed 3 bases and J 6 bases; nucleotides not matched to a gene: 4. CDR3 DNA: TGCGCCAGCAGCCACCTAGCGGGAGGTATCAATGAGCAGTTCTTC. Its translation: CASSHLAGGINEQFF.